A single sample is the source of the 20 T cell receptor beta chains below, sequenced in a study of T cells after yellow fever vaccination. TCRdb recomputed calls from the 5' RACE reads with MiXCR, one row per CDR3 protein. The sample includes approximately 250,000 distinct CDR3 sequences, more than 3.5% of them seen just once. The sample here was PBMCs, taken 15 days after the yellow fever booster vaccination. The receptors shown here come from a man younger than 35 who received the YFV17D yellow fever vaccine.

In this sample, this clonotype turned up many times. This sequence joins TRBV6-6 and TRBJ1-3, with D possibly matching TRBD1 (5 bases). The CDR3 spans 16 residues. Per the germline V gene, CDR1 is MNHNY and CDR2 is SVGAGI (reference sequence). Trimming shortened V by 0 bases and J by 9 bases, and 18 bases separated the two germline ends. The CDR3 DNA reads TGTGCCAGCAGTTACTCCTCATGGGGGGTCGGAGTCACCATATATTTT. It specifies CASSYSSWGVGVTIYF.

This clonotype was counted ten times or more. This sequence joins TRBV4-1 and TRBJ2-2; 7 positions match TRBD1. This CDR3 comprises 17 residues. CDR1 MGHRA and CDR2 YSYEKL come from the germline V gene. The V and J ends lost 0 bases and 0 bases, in that order; junction bases with no gene match: 4. For the CDR3, the DNA is TGCGCCAGCAGCCAAGAGAGGGACAGAACGAACACCGGGGAGCTGTTTTTT. This encodes CASSQERDRTNTGELFF.

On this clonotype: One end of the junction is discordant with germline, which a read error may explain. The chain is built from TRBV5-1 and TRBJ2-3; 10 bases align to TRBD2. CDR3 length: 16 amino acids. Germline V gene data show CDR1 as SGHRS and CDR2 as YFSETQ. CDR3 in DNA: TGCGCCAGCAGCACCAGACTAGCGGGCGGGACAGATACGCACTATTTT. Translating it yields CASSTRLAGGTDTHYF. Complete variable domain (other parts from reference TRBV5-1 and TRBJ2-3): KAGVTQTPRYLIKTRGQQVTLSCSPISGHRSVSWYQQTPGQGLQFLFEYFSETQRNKGNFPGRFSGRQFSNSRSEMNVSTLELGDSALYLCASSTRLAGGTDTHYFGPGTRLTVL.

This clonotype was seen repeatedly, ten times or more. This chain connects TRBV25-1 to TRBJ2-2; D possibly corresponds to TRBD2 (6 bases). CDR3 size: 15 residues. Trimming took off 1 base at V and 6 bases at J, with 12 bases between the two ends. Looked up from germline, CDR1 is MGHDK and CDR2 is SYGVNS. The CDR3 reads CASSEWNAGSGELFF. The CDR3, as DNA: TGTGCCAGCAGTGAATGGAACGCGGGGTCCGGGGAGCTGTTTTTT.

In its sample, this clonotype was seen many times. V gene TRBV5-5 combines with J gene TRBJ2-7; D may match TRBD1 or TRBD2 (6 bases each). Germline V lookup: CDR1 SGHKS, CDR2 YYEKEE (reference sequence). Trimming removed 4 bases at V and 3 bases at J, with 14 bases between. The CDR3 runs 14 residues. Here the CDR3 DNA reads TGTGCCAGCAGCGGATTTGAGGGGGGCTACGAGCAGTACGTC. Protein: CASSGFEGGYEQYV.

The table lists this clonotype with many counts. The chain has TRBV4-2 and TRBJ2-1; the D gene is possibly TRBD1 (5 bases). Trimming removed 1 base from V and 10 bases from J, with 14 bases in between. Germline CDR1 and CDR2: LGHNA and YNFKEQ. The CDR3 sequence is 14 residues long. Here the CDR3 reads CASSQVWGSAEQFF. CDR3 nucleotides: TGTGCCAGCAGCCAAGTGTGGGGCAGTGCGGAGCAGTTCTTC.

This clonotype was recorded at least ten times. The chain is built from TRBV5-1 and TRBJ1-5; TRBD1 might be the D (6 bases). The ends were cut back, 5 bases at V and 4 bases at J, with 13 bases in the middle. Germline-derived CDR1 and CDR2 are SGHRS and YFSETQ. CDR3 length: 14 residues. This CDR3 is CASSTGQPNQPQHF. The CDR3 region has the DNA TGCGCCAGCAGTACAGGGCAGCCGAATCAGCCCCAGCATTTT.

This clonotype came up many times. The V gene is TRBV6-6, the J gene TRBJ2-7; D not certain. Trimming cost V 7 bases and J 6 bases, with 16 bases left between them. The CDR3 is made up of 13 amino acids. In germline, CDR1 is MNHNY, CDR2 SVGAGI (reference sequence). CDR3 sequence reads: CASTPTMGGEQYF. The CDR3 DNA reads TGTGCCAGCACCCCTACCATGGGCGGCGAGCAGTACTTC.

This clonotype came up a few times. This chain uses TRBV4-3 with TRBJ1-2; D gene uncertain. The CDR3 totals 16 residues. The germline gives CDR1 LGHNA, CDR2 YSLEER. Trimming left V 0 bases short and J 6 bases short, with 17 bases between. CDR3 sequence reads: CASSQDLGRTLNGYTF. CDR3 in DNA: TGCGCCAGCAGCCAAGATCTGGGCAGGACCCTTAATGGCTACACCTTC.

In its sample, this clonotype was seen many times. The V call is TRBV5-1, the J call TRBJ2-3, with D perhaps assigned TRBD1 or TRBD2 (5 bases each). Germline CDR1 is SGHRS and CDR2 is YFSETQ. The V and J ends lost 2 bases and 4 bases respectively, with 11 bases between them. The CDR3 extends over 14 amino acids. CDR3 nucleotide sequence: TGCGCCAGCAGCTTTTCAGGGAGCGCAGATACGCAGTATTTT. Translating gives CASSFSGSADTQYF.

This clonotype turned up a few times. The chain carries TRBV6-6 and TRBJ1-5; 7 bases line up with TRBD1. V was pared by 7 bases and J by 4 bases, with 7 bases of the junction left unmatched. Per the germline V gene, CDR1 is MNHNY and CDR2 is SVGAGI (reference sequence). CDR3 length: 14 residues. This CDR3 reads CASKGAQGNQPQHF. In DNA, the CDR3 is TGTGCCAGCAAGGGGGCACAGGGGAATCAGCCCCAGCATTTT.

This clonotype showed up many times. This chain joins TRBV5-6 and TRBJ2-7; 11 positions match TRBD1. This CDR3 contains 15 residues. V trimming: 3 bases; J trimming: 2 bases; junction bases outside the gene matches: 4. Germline assignment: CDR1 SGHDT and CDR2 YYEEEE. The CDR3 nucleotides read TGTGCCAGCAGCTCCCCGGGACAGGGGGCCTACGAGCAGTACTTC. This gives the protein CASSSPGQGAYEQYF.

This clonotype showed up many times. CDR3 sequence: CASSLERQSYSPLHF. For the CDR3, the DNA is TGTGCCAGCAGCTTGGAGCGACAGAGCTATTCACCCCTCCACTTT. This chain links TRBV5-6 with TRBJ1-6; maybe TRBD1 (5 bases). The V end was cut by 0 bases, the J end by 8 bases, with 12 bases between. The length of the CDR3 is 15 residues. CDR1 is SGHDT and CDR2 is YYEEEE in the germline V gene.

This clonotype was detected many times. The chain has TRBV7-9 and TRBJ1-1; a possible D gene is TRBD1 (6 bases). The V end lost 6 bases, the J end lost 2 bases, and 22 bases lay between the germline ends. Germline V CDR1 and CDR2: SEHNR, FQNEAQ (reference sequence). The CDR3 totals 17 residues. For the CDR3, the DNA is TGTGCCAGCAGTTTCGAGTACAGGGTATGGGCCAACACTGAAGCTTTCTTT. Translating gives CASSFEYRVWANTEAFF. Variable domain in full (rest from reference TRBV7-9 and TRBJ1-1): DTGVSQNPRHKITKRGQNVTFRCDPISEHNRLYWYRQTLGQGPEFLTYFQNEAQLEKSRLLSDRFSAERPKGSFSTLEIQRTEQGDSAMYLCASSFEYRVWANTEAFFGQGTRLTVV.

The rearrangement links TRBV6-6 to TRBJ1-1; 9 positions agree with TRBD1. Trimming took 5 bases from V and 14 from J; bases not matched to a gene: 9. Germline values: CDR1 MNHNY, CDR2 SVGAGI (reference sequence). The CDR3 has 12 residues. The CDR3 here is CASSESHRGRFF. The CDR3 DNA reads TGTGCCAGCAGTGAATCCCACAGGGGGCGGTTCTTT.

This clonotype was observed many times. The rearrangement uses TRBV5-1 and TRBJ2-1; D unclear. Trimming pared 4 bases from V and 4 bases from J, leaving 12 bases between. CDR1 is SGHRS and CDR2 is YFSETQ in the germline V gene. This CDR3 has 14 residues. The CDR3 nucleotides read TGCGCCAGCAGCCTTGAGATACCTTACAATGAGCAGTTCTTC. Translation gives CASSLEIPYNEQFF.

Many counts were recorded for this clonotype. The chain couples TRBV5-1 to TRBJ1-3; 7 nucleotides agree with TRBD1. V lost 6 bases to trimming and J lost 5 bases; unmatched junction nucleotides: 11. CDR3 length: 15 amino acids. Germline V gene sequence: CDR1 SGHRS, CDR2 YFSETQ. CDR3 in amino acids: CASTTGDAARNTIYF. Here the CDR3 DNA reads TGCGCCAGCACCACAGGGGACGCGGCTCGAAACACCATATATTTT.

This clonotype was found many times. V usage is TRBV7-2 and J usage is TRBJ1-6; no definite D call. The germline V gene encodes CDR1 SGHTA and CDR2 FQGNSA. The CDR3 loop spans 15 amino acids. V gave up 1 base and J gave up 9 bases, with 13 bases separating them. The CDR3 region is CASSLGVALGSPLHF. CDR3 DNA sequence: TGTGCCAGCAGCTTAGGGGTAGCTCTAGGTTCACCCCTCCACTTT. The entire variable domain, with the rest obtained from reference TRBV7-2 and TRBJ1-6, is as follows: GAGVSQSPSNKVTEKGKDVELRCDPISGHTALYWYRQSLGQGLEFLIYFQGNSAPDKSGLPSDRFSAERTGGSVSTLTIQRTQQEDSAVYLCASSLGVALGSPLHFGNGTRLTVT.

This clonotype occurred many times. The chain employs TRBV7-2 and TRBJ2-7, with 9 positions matching TRBD1. V was clipped by 5 bases and J by 3 bases; unmatched bases: 5. The CDR3 length is 14 residues. Germline V gene data show CDR1 as SGHTA and CDR2 as FQGNSA. CDR3 coding DNA: TGTGCCAGCAGCCGGACAGGGGCGGACTACGAGCAGTACTTC. Protein sequence: CASSRTGADYEQYF.

There are many counts of this clonotype. The J gene is TRBJ2-1, the V gene TRBV18; D not certain. Trimming left V 0 bases short and J 3 bases short, with 12 bases between. Germline V lookup: CDR1 KGHSH, CDR2 LQKENI. CDR3 length: 16 amino acids. Here the CDR3 reads CASSPPVVIGYNEQFF. CDR3 coding DNA: TGTGCCAGCTCACCACCGGTGGTGATAGGCTACAATGAGCAGTTCTTC.